These 22 T cell receptor beta chains came from one sample sequenced in a study of shared clonotypes between healthy human individuals (dated by TCRdb to the early 2020s). Library prep was done by the immunoSEQ multiplex PCR assay. Not all clones reach the TCRdb copy of this immuneACCESS table, which keeps in-frame sequences only. Checked studies attribute under half of the gap to unresolved V genes and leave the rest unexplained. Across this sample there are around 530,000 clones, with just over 75% seen only once. The ten biggest clones cover more than 10% of the sample. Specimen: PBMCs. The source of these receptors is a woman aged 35 to 49 in good health. Some clones in this sample may be carry-over from other donors' samples.

Worth noting for this clone: With a much larger clone just one base away, this may be a read error. The same CDR3 arises from other DNA sequences in this sample as well. J is TRBJ1-1 and V is TRBV7-9, with 7 bases identical to TRBD1. With 5 bases clipped from V and 1 base from J, the junction kept 4 bases outside the gene matches. Germline CDR1 SEHNR, CDR2 FQNEAQ (reference sequence). This CDR3 has 14 amino acids. CDR3 sequence: CASSDRDKNTEAFF. In DNA form, the CDR3 reads TGTGCCAGCAGCGACAGGGACAAGAACACTGAAGCTTTCTTT. The variable domain in full, with the rest retrieved from reference TRBV7-9 and TRBJ1-1, is DTGVSQNPRHKITKRGQNVTFRCDPISEHNRLYWYRQTLGQGPEFLTYFQNEAQLEKSRLLSDRFSAERPKGSFSTLEIQRTEQGDSAMYLCASSDRDKNTEAFFGQGTRLTVV.

This clone turned up a few times. CDR3 DNA: TGTGCCAGCAGCCTGAACGGCAATCAGCCCCAGCATTTT. Translated, it gives CASSLNGNQPQHF. This chain joins TRBV11-2 and TRBJ1-5; no firm D call. CDR1 and CDR2 (germline): SGHAT, FQNNGV. CDR3 length equals 13 residues. The V and J ends lost 5 bases and 2 bases respectively, with 7 bases between them.

The chain carries TRBV27 and TRBJ2-7; 9 bases match TRBD2. CDR3 length: 13 residues. Germline assignment: CDR1 MNHEY and CDR2 SMNVEV (reference sequence). V lost 6 bases, J lost 5 bases, and 5 bases stayed unmatched. This CDR3 reads CASRPSGINEQYF. Here the CDR3 DNA reads TGTGCCAGCAGACCTAGCGGGATTAACGAGCAGTACTTC.

J is TRBJ2-3 and V is TRBV5-4; unclear D gene. Trimming removed 7 bases from V and 7 bases from J, with 28 bases in between. The CDR3 has 17 residues. CDR1 SGHNT and CDR2 YYREEE come from the germline V gene (reference sequence). CDR3 nucleotide sequence: TGTGCCAGCGGCGGTGGTTTGGAGCAAACCCTAAAGAATACGCAGTATTTT. Residues: CASGGGLEQTLKNTQYF.

This chain uses TRBV15 with TRBJ2-3, with 9 bases lining up with TRBD2. CDR1 is LNHNV and CDR2 is YYDKDF in the germline V gene (reference sequence). The J segment lost 3 bases and the V segment lost 6 bases, leaving 4 bases of the junction unmatched. This CDR3 has 14 residues. Here the CDR3 DNA reads TGTGCCACCAGAGAGCGGGAGGTGACAGATACGCAGTATTTT. It translates to CATREREVTDTQYF.

This chain links TRBV7-7 with TRBJ1-4, with 11 bases lining up with TRBD1. The germline V gene encodes CDR1 SSHAT and CDR2 FNYEAQ (reference sequence). The CDR3 is 14 residues long. J lost 8 bases, V lost 1 base, and 0 bases had no gene match. DNA of the CDR3: TGTGCCAGCAGCTTAGGGACAGGGGGCGAAAAACTGTTTTTT. Amino acids: CASSLGTGGEKLFF.

A note on this clone: The sample carries other DNA sequences with the same CDR3. This chain joins TRBV18 and TRBJ2-5; 8 nucleotides match TRBD1. V lost 3 bases, J lost 5 bases, and 5 bases stayed unmatched. Germline V gives CDR1 KGHSH, CDR2 LQKENI. There are 14 residues in the CDR3. The CDR3 protein is CASSPGTGLETQYF. The CDR3 region has the DNA TGTGCCAGCTCACCCGGGACAGGACTGGAGACCCAGTACTTC. The variable domain in full, completed from reference TRBV18 and TRBJ2-5, reads NAGVMQNPRHLVRRRGQEARLRCSPMKGHSHVYWYRQLPEEGLKFMVYLQKENIIDESGMPKERFSAEFPKEGPSILRIQQVVRGDSAAYFCASSPGTGLETQYFGPGTRLLVL.

This chain connects TRBV28 to TRBJ1-1; no firm D call. Germline loops: CDR1 MDHEN, CDR2 SYDVKM. V dropped 3 bases and J dropped 0 bases, with 17 bases sitting between them. The CDR3 spans 17 residues. This chain's CDR3 is CASSFLPPPGVNTEAFF. The CDR3 nucleotides read TGTGCCAGCAGTTTCCTCCCCCCCCCAGGAGTGAACACTGAAGCTTTCTTT.

This clone has only a few counts. The V call is TRBV4-2, the J call TRBJ2-6; D may be TRBD2 (6 bases). V lost 1 base and J lost 1, with 8 bases in between. The CDR3 loop spans 16 amino acids. Germline assignment: CDR1 LGHNA and CDR2 YNFKEQ. CDR3 sequence: CASSQGAGSGANVLTF. The CDR3 DNA sequence: TGTGCCAGCAGCCAAGGTGCGGGATCTGGGGCCAACGTCCTGACTTTC.

This clone was counted between two and nine times. V gene TRBV2 combines with J gene TRBJ1-1; D may be TRBD1 (5 bases). V was pared by 4 bases and J by 1 base, with 7 bases between. CDR1 is SNHLY and CDR2 is FYNNEI in the germline V gene. The CDR3 runs 13 residues. CDR3 DNA: TGTGCCAGCAGTGCGGGGCCGAACACTGAAGCTTTCTTT. Encoded protein: CASSAGPNTEAFF.

Regarding this clone: Other DNA sequences of this sample code for an identical CDR3. The chain couples TRBV19 to TRBJ1-1; D remains unclear. Deletions cut 5 bases from V and 3 bases from J, with 10 bases between. Looked up from germline, CDR1 is LNHDA and CDR2 is SQIVND (reference sequence). The length of the CDR3 is 13 residues. Here the CDR3 DNA reads TGTGCCAGTAGTCGGACCGGGGACACTGAAGCTTTCTTT. As protein: CASSRTGDTEAFF.

The chain combines TRBV5-4 with TRBJ2-2; no clear D gene. The CDR3 length is 13 residues. The ends were cut back, 2 bases at V and 2 bases at J, with 4 bases in the middle. Germline V gene data show CDR1 as SGHNT and CDR2 as YYREEE (reference sequence). The CDR3 coding sequence is TGTGCCAGCAGCTTCTTTAACACCGGGGAGCTGTTTTTT. Translation: CASSFFNTGELFF.

This clone turned up a few times. The chain carries TRBV30 and TRBJ1-1; D is perhaps TRBD1 (5 bases). Germline values: CDR1 GTSNPN, CDR2 SVGIG (reference sequence). Trimming took 3 bases from V and 10 from J, leaving 15 bases between them. CDR3 length: 12 amino acids. Here the CDR3 DNA reads TGTGCCTGGAGAGGCTCGGTGACAGTAGCTTTCTTT. As protein: CAWRGSVTVAFF. The whole variable domain, remainder taken from reference TRBV30 and TRBJ1-1, is SQTIHQWPATLVQPVGSPLSLECTVEGTSNPNLYWYRQAAGRGLQLLFYSVGIGQISSEVPQNLSASRPQDRQFILSSKKLLLSDSGFYLCAWRGSVTVAFFGQGTRLTVV.

The chain employs TRBV7-9 and TRBJ2-3; maybe TRBD1 (6 bases). Germline CDR1 reads SEHNR; CDR2 reads FQNEAQ (reference sequence). With 1 base removed from V and 6 bases from J, the gap between germline ends came to 8 bases. The CDR3 consists of 13 residues. The CDR3 region is CASSLEGDDTQYF. The CDR3 coding sequence is TGTGCCAGCAGCTTAGAGGGGGATGATACGCAGTATTTT.

The chain has TRBV10-1 and TRBJ2-3; D unresolved. CDR1 and CDR2 (germline): WNHNN, SYGVQD (reference sequence). Trimming stripped 3 bases from V and 2 bases from J, with 12 bases between. The CDR3 spans 15 residues. CDR3 sequence reads: CASSDSQALTDTQYF. DNA of the CDR3: TGCGCCAGCAGTGATAGTCAGGCTCTCACAGATACGCAGTATTTT.

The table lists this clone with a few counts. The chain joins TRBV10-1 to TRBJ2-3; possible D gene TRBD2, 6 bases. Per the germline V gene, CDR1 is WNHNN and CDR2 is SYGVQD (reference sequence). V lost 2 bases and J 0 bases, leaving 9 bases between the germline ends. The CDR3 length is 15 residues. The CDR3 nucleotides are TGCGCCAGCAGTGAGACTGGGGGGAGCACAGATACGCAGTATTTT. Its translation: CASSETGGSTDTQYF.

V usage is TRBV9 and J usage is TRBJ1-2; the D is unclear. Looked up from germline, CDR1 is SGDLS and CDR2 is YYNGEE. The V and J ends lost 1 base and 4 bases respectively, with 5 bases between them. The length of the CDR3 is 12 residues. The CDR3 reads CASSVSGYGYTF. CDR3 DNA: TGTGCCAGCAGCGTATCGGGCTATGGCTACACCTTC.

In its sample, this clone was seen once. The chain joins TRBV5-1 to TRBJ1-5; D uncertain. The CDR3 covers 14 residues. Germline CDR1 is SGHRS and CDR2 is YFSETQ. The V end lost 2 bases, the J end lost 0 bases, and 6 bases lay between the germline ends. CDR3 bases: TGCGCCAGCAGCTTTGGTGGTAGCAATCAGCCCCAGCATTTT. As protein: CASSFGGSNQPQHF.

The chain links TRBV5-4 to TRBJ2-1; TRBD2 agrees at 14 bases. Looked up from germline, CDR1 is SGHNT and CDR2 is YYREEE (reference sequence). With V trimmed by 2 bases and J by 9 bases, 4 bases remained unmatched. The CDR3 runs to 15 residues. The CDR3 loop is CASSLGTSGSGEQFF. Written as DNA, the CDR3 is TGTGCCAGCAGCTTAGGGACTAGCGGGAGTGGTGAGCAGTTCTTC.

The chain uses TRBV9 and TRBJ2-7; D is perhaps TRBD2 (5 bases). V was cut by 2 bases and J by 5 bases, with 23 bases left in between. The length of the CDR3 is 17 residues. Germline CDR1 and CDR2: SGDLS and YYNGEE. The CDR3 DNA is TGTGCCAGCAGCGTGTCGGGCGTGGCGGGCCCCTTGAACGAGCAGTACTTC. It yields the protein CASSVSGVAGPLNEQYF. Drawing the rest from reference TRBV9 and TRBJ2-7, the complete variable domain is DSGVTQTPKHLITATGQRVTLRCSPRSGDLSVYWYQQSLDQGLQFLIQYYNGEERAKGNILERFSAQQFPDLHSELNLSSLELGDSALYFCASSVSGVAGPLNEQYFGPGTRLTVT.

For this clone: The same CDR3 arises from other DNA sequences in this sample as well. The chain carries TRBV5-4 and TRBJ2-3; TRBD2 agrees at 12 bases. J lost 8 bases, V lost 3 bases, and 10 bases had no gene match. This CDR3 is built from 16 residues. CDR1 and CDR2 (germline): SGHNT, YYREEE (reference sequence). The CDR3 loop is CASSSGLAGGRGTQYF. The CDR3 DNA is TGTGCCAGCAGCTCTGGGCTAGCGGGAGGGAGGGGTACGCAGTATTTT.

The CDR3 coding sequence is TGTGCCAGCAGTGACAAGGGGTCCCCCTCCGAGCAGTACTTC. As protein: CASSDKGSPSEQYF. The genes are TRBV27 and TRBJ2-7, with a weak D call TRBD1 (5 bases). The CDR3 is 14 amino acids. V lost 5 bases and J lost 6, with 17 bases in between. From germline, CDR1 is MNHEY and CDR2 SMNVEV (reference sequence).